The 10 T cell receptor beta chains given below trace back to one sample, sequenced in a study of T-cell memory formation after mild COVID-19 (dated by TCRdb to the early 2020s). Library preparation was by 5' RACE. For sequencing, an Illumina NovaSeq 6000 was employed. TCRdb cleaned the public reads at Q25 with fastp, built clones with MiXCR and kept in-frame beta chains. CDR3 protein duplicates are merged, each entry listing the most common genes and DNA. This sample comprises 95,000 to 110,000 distinct CDR3 sequences, 14% of them detected only once. Around 40% of the sample comes from the top ten. The specimen was PBMCs or a T cell subset sorted from them (not recorded which). The receptors here all came from a man aged 18 to 35 who had mild COVID-19 (a few samples of this study predate the infection). The sample titles of this study are shuffled in the database, so cell type and time point are left out; the donor was told from shared clones.

Only a few counts were recorded for this clonotype. The rearrangement uses TRBV6-5 and TRBJ2-5, with TRBD1 matching 7 bases. This CDR3 spans 14 amino acids. The V and J ends lost 11 bases and 5 bases, in that order; junction bases with no gene match: 14. The germline gives CDR1 MNHEY, CDR2 SVGAGI. CDR3 amino acids: CAADRQGRGETQYF. CDR3 DNA: TGTGCCGCCGACCGACAGGGAAGAGGGGAGACCCAGTACTTC.

This clonotype was picked up a small number of times. V gene TRBV4-1 combines with J gene TRBJ2-1; 12 positions agree with TRBD2. CDR1 is MGHRA and CDR2 is YSYEKL in the germline V gene. There are 16 residues in the CDR3. The ends lost 4 bases at V and 4 bases at J; junction bases unmatched: 5. The CDR3: CASSPEGLAGYNEQFF. The CDR3 nucleotides are TGCGCCAGCAGCCCTGAGGGACTAGCGGGTTACAATGAGCAGTTCTTC.

The rearrangement joins TRBV7-2 to TRBJ2-3, with D maybe TRBD1 (5 bases). Germline lookup yields CDR1 SGHTA and CDR2 FQGNSA. The V gene lost 4 bases and the J gene lost 5 bases, with 13 bases spanning the gap. This CDR3 is 14 amino acids long. DNA for the CDR3: TGTGCCAGCAGCTCGACCAGGGTCGGAGATACGCAGTATTTT. Translation: CASSSTRVGDTQYF. The full variable domain, completed using reference TRBV7-2 and TRBJ2-3, is GAGVSQSPSNKVTEKGKDVELRCDPISGHTALYWYRQSLGQGLEFLIYFQGNSAPDKSGLPSDRFSAERTGGSVSTLTIQRTQQEDSAVYLCASSSTRVGDTQYFGPGTRLTVL.

This clonotype was detected only a few times. The rearrangement joins TRBV4-3 to TRBJ2-2; 9 positions match TRBD2. The CDR3 contains 14 residues. In germline, CDR1 is LGHNA, CDR2 YSLEER. V shed 8 bases, J shed 0 bases, and the junction held 1 base outside the gene matches. The CDR3 DNA sequence: TGCGCCAGCGAGCGGGGGGCGAACACCGGGGAGCTGTTTTTT. The encoded protein is CASERGANTGELFF.

This clonotype was recorded at least ten times. The chain employs TRBV5-1 and TRBJ2-7; no firm D call. This CDR3 has 14 amino acids. The V gene lost 2 bases and the J gene lost 2 bases, with 11 bases spanning the gap. The germline V gene encodes CDR1 SGHRS and CDR2 YFSETQ. The CDR3 loop is CASSFTNPAYEQYF. DNA of the CDR3: TGCGCCAGCAGCTTTACAAATCCGGCCTACGAGCAGTACTTC.

As DNA, the CDR3 is TGTGCCAGCGGCCCGGGGGGCTACAATGAGCAGTTCTTC. Its translation is CASGPGGYNEQFF. The chain carries TRBV12-3 or TRBV12-4 and TRBJ2-1; TRBD2 matches at 7 bases. The CDR3 is 13 amino acids. With 8 bases clipped from V and 3 bases from J, the junction kept 4 bases outside the gene matches.

The chain couples TRBV7-9 to TRBJ1-1; no clear D. From germline, CDR1 is SEHNR and CDR2 FQNEAQ (reference sequence). The CDR3 runs to 15 residues. V was cut by 6 bases and J by 1 base, with 15 bases left in between. CDR3 loop: CASRIDGARNTEAFF. CDR3 nucleotides: TGTGCCAGCAGGATCGACGGAGCCCGGAACACTGAAGCTTTCTTT.

The chain combines TRBV7-2 with TRBJ2-7, with 9 positions matching TRBD2. V gave up 5 bases and J gave up 3 bases; unmatched junction bases: 17. The CDR3 covers 18 residues. The germline CDR1 and CDR2 sequences are SGHTA and FQGNSA. The CDR3 reads CASSPYEGAGGILYEQYV. CDR3 DNA sequence: TGTGCCAGCAGCCCCTACGAAGGGGCGGGGGGGATACTCTACGAGCAGTACGTC.

This clonotype was counted at least ten times. This chain uses TRBV4-3 with TRBJ2-3; tentative D call: TRBD2 (5 bases). Trimming took off 3 bases at V and 1 base at J, with 14 bases between the two ends. This CDR3 comprises 16 residues. Germline CDR1 LGHNA, CDR2 YSLEER. The chain's CDR3 is CASSQVLALGTDTQYF. CDR3 sequence (DNA): TGCGCCAGCAGCCAGGTCCTAGCTTTAGGCACAGATACGCAGTATTTT.

The J gene is TRBJ1-6, the V gene TRBV7-2; no firm D call. CDR3 length equals 15 residues. Trimming removed 7 bases at V and 0 bases at J, with 10 bases between. The germline V gene has CDR1 SGHTA and CDR2 FQGNSA. The CDR3 DNA reads TGTGCCAGCACTCAACCGGGCTCCTATAATTCACCCCTCCACTTT. This gives the protein CASTQPGSYNSPLHF.